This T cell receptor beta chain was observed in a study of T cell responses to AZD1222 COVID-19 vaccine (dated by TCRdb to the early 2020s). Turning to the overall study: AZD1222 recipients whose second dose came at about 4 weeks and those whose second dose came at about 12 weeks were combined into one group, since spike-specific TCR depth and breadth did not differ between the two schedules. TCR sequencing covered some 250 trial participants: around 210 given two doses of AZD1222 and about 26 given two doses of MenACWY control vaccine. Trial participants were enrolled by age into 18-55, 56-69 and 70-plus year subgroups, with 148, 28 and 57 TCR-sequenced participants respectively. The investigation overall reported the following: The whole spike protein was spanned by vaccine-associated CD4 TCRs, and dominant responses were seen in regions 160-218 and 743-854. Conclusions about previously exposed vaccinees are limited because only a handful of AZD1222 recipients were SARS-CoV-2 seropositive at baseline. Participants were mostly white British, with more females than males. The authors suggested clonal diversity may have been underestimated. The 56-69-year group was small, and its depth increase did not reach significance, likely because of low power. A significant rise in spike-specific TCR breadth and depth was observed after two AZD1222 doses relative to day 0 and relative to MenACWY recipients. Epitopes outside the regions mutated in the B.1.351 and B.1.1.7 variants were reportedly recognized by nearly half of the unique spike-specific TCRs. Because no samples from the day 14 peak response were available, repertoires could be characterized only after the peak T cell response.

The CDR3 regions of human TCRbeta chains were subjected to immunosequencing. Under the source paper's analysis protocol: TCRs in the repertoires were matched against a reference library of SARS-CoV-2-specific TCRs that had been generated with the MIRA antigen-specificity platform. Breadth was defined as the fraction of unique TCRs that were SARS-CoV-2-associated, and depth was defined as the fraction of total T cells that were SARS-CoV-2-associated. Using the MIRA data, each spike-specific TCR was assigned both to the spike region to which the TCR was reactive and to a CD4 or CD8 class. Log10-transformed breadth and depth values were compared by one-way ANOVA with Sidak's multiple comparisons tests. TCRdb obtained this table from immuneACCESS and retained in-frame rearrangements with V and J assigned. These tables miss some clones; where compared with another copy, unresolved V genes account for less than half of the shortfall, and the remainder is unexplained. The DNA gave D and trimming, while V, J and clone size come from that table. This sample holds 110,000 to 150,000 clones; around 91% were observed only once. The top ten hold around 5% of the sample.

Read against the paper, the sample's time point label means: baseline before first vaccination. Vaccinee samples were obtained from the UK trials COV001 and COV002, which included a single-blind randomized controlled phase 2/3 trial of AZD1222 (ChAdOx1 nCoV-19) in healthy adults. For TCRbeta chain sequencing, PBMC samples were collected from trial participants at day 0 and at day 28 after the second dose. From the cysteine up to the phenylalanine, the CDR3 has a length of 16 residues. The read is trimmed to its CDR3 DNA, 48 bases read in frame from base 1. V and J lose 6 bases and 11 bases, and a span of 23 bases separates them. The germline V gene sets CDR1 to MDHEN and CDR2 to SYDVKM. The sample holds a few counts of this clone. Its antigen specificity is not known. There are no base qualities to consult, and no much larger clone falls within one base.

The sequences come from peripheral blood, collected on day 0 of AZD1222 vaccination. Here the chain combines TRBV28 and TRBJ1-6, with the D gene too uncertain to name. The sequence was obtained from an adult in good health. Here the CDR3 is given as CASSPRTTGRRAPLHF. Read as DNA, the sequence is TGTGCCAGCAGCCCTCGCACGACCGGGCGGAGGGCACCCCTCCACTTT.